The 15 T cell receptor beta chains below come from one sample, sequenced in a study of blood T cell repertoires in COVID-19. The data were produced by immunoSEQ multiplex PCR, yet TCRdb's version contains in-frame clones alone and is incomplete. The sample includes about 270,000 clones, approximately 90% of them seen just once. Sequencing used PBMCs or T cells enriched from blood (not recorded which). All receptors derive from a middle-aged man who had been exposed to COVID-19.

The chain is built from TRBV29-1 and TRBJ2-7; 8 nucleotides match TRBD1. J gave up 5 bases and V 7 bases, and 7 bases lay outside the gene matches. Germline CDR1 and CDR2: SQVTM and ANQGSEA. The CDR3 loop spans 12 amino acids. The CDR3 is CSGTGFLDEQYF. CDR3 in DNA: TGCAGCGGGACAGGGTTTTTGGACGAGCAGTACTTC.

This sequence joins TRBV27 and TRBJ1-1; D not certain. Trimming stripped 5 bases from V and 5 bases from J, with 12 bases between. Germline CDR1 reads MNHEY; CDR2 reads SMNVEV (reference sequence). CDR3 length: 13 amino acids. CDR3 protein: CASSPSVRTEAFF. CDR3 coding DNA: TGTGCCAGCAGTCCTTCAGTGAGGACTGAAGCTTTCTTT.

The rearrangement uses TRBV15 and TRBJ2-7, with 8 bases aligning to TRBD2. There are 15 residues in the CDR3. The V segment lost 8 bases and the J segment 2 bases; nucleotides outside the gene matches: 11. Germline V CDR1 and CDR2: LNHNV, YYDKDF (reference sequence). CDR3 sequence reads: CATGLSGGRAYEQYF. CDR3 bases: TGTGCCACCGGCTTGTCGGGAGGGAGGGCCTACGAGCAGTACTTC.

The chain has TRBV15 and TRBJ1-4, with a possible D match to TRBD1 (6 bases). The CDR3 contains 16 residues. Germline CDR1 LNHNV, CDR2 YYDKDF (reference sequence). Trimming left V 0 bases short and J 2 bases short, with 10 bases between. The CDR3 DNA is TGTGCCACCAGCAGAGAAACAGGGAATACTAATGAAAAACTGTTTTTT. Its translation is CATSRETGNTNEKLFF.

In regard to this clone: The identical CDR3 is also encoded by other nucleotide sequences in the sample. The chain couples TRBV5-1 to TRBJ1-1; D possibly corresponds to TRBD1 (6 bases). This CDR3 contains 13 residues. Germline-derived CDR1 and CDR2 are SGHRS and YFSETQ. V was pared by 2 bases and J by 2 bases, with 7 bases between. The CDR3 reads CASSLQGNTEAFF. The CDR3 coding sequence is TGCGCCAGCAGCTTACAGGGAAACACTGAAGCTTTCTTT.

The chain employs TRBV9 and TRBJ2-7; 9 bases line up with TRBD1. The CDR3 has 15 residues. Germline V lookup: CDR1 SGDLS, CDR2 YYNGEE. The trim removed 4 bases at V and 6 bases at J, leaving 11 bases unmatched. CDR3 sequence: CASSTPGTGRGEQYF. For the CDR3, the DNA is TGTGCCAGCAGCACCCCCGGGACAGGGAGGGGCGAGCAGTACTTC.

The V gene is TRBV9, the J gene TRBJ2-1; 12 nucleotides agree with TRBD2. The CDR3 contains 16 residues. CDR1 and CDR2 from the germline V gene are SGDLS and YYNGEE. V dropped 3 bases and J dropped 3; count of bases not matched to a gene: 4. The CDR3 here is CASSEGTSGFYNEQFF. The DNA of the CDR3 is TGTGCCAGCAGCGAGGGGACTAGCGGGTTCTACAATGAGCAGTTCTTC.

This clone has just a few counts. The rearrangement links TRBV9 to TRBJ2-1, with D possibly TRBD2 on 7 matching bases. This CDR3 spans 17 amino acids. CDR1 is SGDLS, CDR2 YYNGEE, per germline. Deletions cut 3 bases from V and 6 bases from J, with 22 bases between. The DNA for the CDR3 is TGTGCCAGCAGCGGAAACTTCGGGACTACCAGGGGCAATGAGCAGTTCTTC. Its translation: CASSGNFGTTRGNEQFF.

The chain recombines TRBV6-5 with TRBJ2-7; 8 bases match TRBD1. The CDR3 length is 14 residues. The V segment lost 5 bases and the J segment 0 bases; nucleotides outside the gene matches: 3. Germline V gene data show CDR1 as MNHEY and CDR2 as SVGAGI. CDR3: CASSLTGDSYEQYF. The CDR3 DNA sequence: TGTGCCAGCAGTCTGACAGGGGACTCCTACGAGCAGTACTTC.

The chain couples TRBV11-2 to TRBJ1-2, with TRBD1 matching over 9 bases. With 4 bases clipped from V and 4 bases from J, the junction kept 10 bases outside the gene matches. Germline V gene data show CDR1 as SGHAT and CDR2 as FQNNGV. The CDR3 consists of 16 residues. The CDR3 nucleotides are TGTGCCAGCAGCTCGCCTCCGGGACAGGGAAGCTATGGCTACACCTTC. The encoded protein is CASSSPPGQGSYGYTF.

The chain has TRBV30 and TRBJ2-3, with 9 positions matching TRBD1. The germline gives CDR1 GTSNPN, CDR2 SVGIG (reference sequence). V was pared by 3 bases and J by 1 base, with 14 bases of the junction left unmatched. The CDR3 runs 18 residues. Written as DNA, the CDR3 is TGTGCCTGGAGAACCCTTACCGGGACAGGGTGGGGCACAGATACGCAGTATTTT. Translating it yields CAWRTLTGTGWGTDTQYF.

The V gene is TRBV9, the J gene TRBJ2-5, with 10 bases aligning to TRBD2. Trimming took 3 bases from V and 4 from J; bases not matched to a gene: 6. The CDR3 totals 15 residues. Germline-derived CDR1 and CDR2 are SGDLS and YYNGEE. CDR3 coding DNA: TGTGCCAGCAGCGGACTAGCGGGTGCTGGAGAGACCCAGTACTTC. This sequence encodes CASSGLAGAGETQYF.

The CDR3 loop is CASSFLGLAGDGQETQYF. DNA of the CDR3: TGTGCCAGCAGTTTCTTAGGACTAGCGGGAGATGGCCAAGAGACCCAGTACTTC. The chain employs TRBV27 and TRBJ2-5, with 13 bases aligning to TRBD2. The CDR3 totals 18 residues. From germline, CDR1 is MNHEY and CDR2 SMNVEV (reference sequence). J gave up 1 base and V 3 bases, and 8 bases lay outside the gene matches.

This chain links TRBV7-9 with TRBJ1-2, with a weak D call TRBD1 (6 bases). The CDR3 is 16 residues long. Germline CDR1 reads SEHNR; CDR2 reads FQNEAQ (reference sequence). Trimming took off 5 bases at V and 0 bases at J, with 16 bases between the two ends. DNA of the CDR3: TGTGCCAGCAGCCCCCATACGGACAGCACTAACTATGGCTACACCTTC. It codes for CASSPHTDSTNYGYTF.

The V and J genes are TRBV5-4 and TRBJ2-7, with 11 nucleotides matching TRBD2. This CDR3 comprises 18 residues. The junction had 15 bases not matched to a gene; V was cut back by 1 base and J by 6 bases. CDR1 is SGHNT, CDR2 YYREEE, per germline (reference sequence). The CDR3 region is CASSLSSSGGLAGVEQYF. For the CDR3, the DNA is TGTGCCAGCAGCTTGTCATCTTCAGGTGGACTAGCGGGTGTCGAGCAGTACTTC.